The sequence of this T cell receptor (beta chain) was determined in a study of T cell changes during pregnancy in multiple sclerosis. J lost 4 bases, V lost 4 bases, and 9 bases had no gene match. This CDR3 spans 15 amino acids. Looked up from germline, CDR1 is MGHDK and CDR2 is SYGVNS. Measured with immunoSEQ multiplex PCR; TCRdb has only the in-frame clones, and not every one. The sample carries just under 70,000 clones, 91% recorded once. This TCR derives from a female donor with multiple sclerosis, enrolled in a pregnancy study. The genes are TRBV25-1 and TRBJ1-1; the match to TRBD1 covers 7 bases. The specimen comprised peripheral blood, sampled in the second trimester of pregnancy. Here the CDR3 DNA reads TGTGCCAGCAGTGGGACAGGTTTGGGATCCACTGAAGCTTTCTTT. Translation: CASSGTGLGSTEAFF.